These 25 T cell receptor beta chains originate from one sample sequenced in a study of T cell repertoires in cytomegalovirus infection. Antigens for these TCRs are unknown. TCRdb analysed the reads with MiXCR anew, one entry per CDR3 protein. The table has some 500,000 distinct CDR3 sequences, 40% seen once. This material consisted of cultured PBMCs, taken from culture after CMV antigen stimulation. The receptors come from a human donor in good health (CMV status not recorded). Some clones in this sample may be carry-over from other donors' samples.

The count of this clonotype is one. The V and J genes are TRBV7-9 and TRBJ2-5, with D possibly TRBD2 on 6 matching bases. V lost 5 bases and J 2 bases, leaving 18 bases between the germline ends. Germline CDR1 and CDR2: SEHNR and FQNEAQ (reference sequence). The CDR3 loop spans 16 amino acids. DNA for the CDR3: TGTGCCAGCAGCGCGCCCTCACCCGGGGGACAAGAGACCCAGTACTTC. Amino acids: CASSAPSPGGQETQYF.

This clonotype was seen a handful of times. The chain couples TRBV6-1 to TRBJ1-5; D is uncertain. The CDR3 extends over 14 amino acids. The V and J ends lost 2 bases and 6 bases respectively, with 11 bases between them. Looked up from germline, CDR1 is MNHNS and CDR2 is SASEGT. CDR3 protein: CASSEYGSGQPQHF. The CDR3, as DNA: TGTGCCAGCAGTGAATACGGATCTGGTCAGCCCCAGCATTTT.

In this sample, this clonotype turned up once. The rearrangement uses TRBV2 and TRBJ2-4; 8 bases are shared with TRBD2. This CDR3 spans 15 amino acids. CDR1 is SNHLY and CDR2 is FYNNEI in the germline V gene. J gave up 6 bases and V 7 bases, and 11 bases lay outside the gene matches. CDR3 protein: CASTTDGLAGNIQYF. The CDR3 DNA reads TGTGCCAGCACCACCGATGGTCTAGCGGGAAACATTCAGTACTTC.

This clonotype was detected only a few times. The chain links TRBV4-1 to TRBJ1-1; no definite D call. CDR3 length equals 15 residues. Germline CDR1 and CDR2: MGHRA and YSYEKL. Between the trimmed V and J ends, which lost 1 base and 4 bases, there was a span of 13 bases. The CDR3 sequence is CASSQGDRVGTEAFF. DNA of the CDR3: TGCGCCAGCAGCCAAGGAGACCGGGTCGGCACTGAAGCTTTCTTT.

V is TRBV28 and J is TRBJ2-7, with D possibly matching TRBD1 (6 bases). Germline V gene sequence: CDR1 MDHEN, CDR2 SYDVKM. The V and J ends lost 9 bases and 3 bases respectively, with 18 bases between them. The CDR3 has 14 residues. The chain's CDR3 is CASRQASLYYEQYF. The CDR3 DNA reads TGTGCCAGTAGACAGGCATCATTATACTACGAGCAGTACTTC.

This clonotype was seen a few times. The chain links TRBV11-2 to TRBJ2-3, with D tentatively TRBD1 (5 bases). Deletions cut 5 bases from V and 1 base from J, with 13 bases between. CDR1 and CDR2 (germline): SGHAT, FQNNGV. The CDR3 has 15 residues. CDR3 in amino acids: CASSTGQIGTDTQYF. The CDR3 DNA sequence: TGTGCCAGCAGCACCGGACAAATTGGCACAGATACGCAGTATTTT.

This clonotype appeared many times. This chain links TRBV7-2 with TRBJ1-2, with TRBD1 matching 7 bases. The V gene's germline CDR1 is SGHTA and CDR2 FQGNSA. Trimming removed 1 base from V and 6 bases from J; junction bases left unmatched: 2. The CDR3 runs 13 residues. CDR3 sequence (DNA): TGTGCCAGCAGCTTAGACAGGGGAGATGGCTACACCTTC. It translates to CASSLDRGDGYTF.

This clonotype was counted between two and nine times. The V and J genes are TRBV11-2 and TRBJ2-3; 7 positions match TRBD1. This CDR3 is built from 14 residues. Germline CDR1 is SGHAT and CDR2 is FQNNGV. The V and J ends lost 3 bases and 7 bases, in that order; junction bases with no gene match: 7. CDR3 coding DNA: TGTGCCAGCAGCTTCGTAGGGGGCGCATATACGCAGTATTTT. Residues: CASSFVGGAYTQYF.

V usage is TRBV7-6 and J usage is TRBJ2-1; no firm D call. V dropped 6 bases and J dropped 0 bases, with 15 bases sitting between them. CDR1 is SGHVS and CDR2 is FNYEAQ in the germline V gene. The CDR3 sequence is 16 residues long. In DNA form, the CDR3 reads TGTGCCAGCAGAGGTTTGACGGGCAGCTCCTACAATGAGCAGTTCTTC. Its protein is CASRGLTGSSYNEQFF.

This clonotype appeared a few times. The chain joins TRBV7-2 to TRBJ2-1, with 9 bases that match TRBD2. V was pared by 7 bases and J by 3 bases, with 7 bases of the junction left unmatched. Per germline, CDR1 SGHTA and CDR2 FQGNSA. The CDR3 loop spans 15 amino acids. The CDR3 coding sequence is TGTGCCAGCATTCTAAGCGGGGGGAACTACAATGAGCAGTTCTTC. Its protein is CASILSGGNYNEQFF. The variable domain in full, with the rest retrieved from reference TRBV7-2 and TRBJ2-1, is GAGVSQSPSNKVTEKGKDVELRCDPISGHTALYWYRQSLGQGLEFLIYFQGNSAPDKSGLPSDRFSAERTGGSVSTLTIQRTQQEDSAVYLCASILSGGNYNEQFFGPGTRLTVL.

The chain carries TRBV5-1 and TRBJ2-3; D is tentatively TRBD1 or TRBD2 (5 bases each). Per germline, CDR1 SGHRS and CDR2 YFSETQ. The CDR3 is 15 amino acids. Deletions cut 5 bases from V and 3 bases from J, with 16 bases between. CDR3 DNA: TGCGCCAGCAGATCCCGCGAGGGGATGACAGATACGCAGTATTTT. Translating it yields CASRSREGMTDTQYF.

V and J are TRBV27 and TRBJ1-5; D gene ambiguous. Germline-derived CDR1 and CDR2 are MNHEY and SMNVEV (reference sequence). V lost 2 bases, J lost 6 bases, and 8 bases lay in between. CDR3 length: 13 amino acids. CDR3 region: CASSLSISQPQHF. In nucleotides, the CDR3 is TGTGCCAGCAGTTTAAGTATTAGTCAGCCCCAGCATTTT.

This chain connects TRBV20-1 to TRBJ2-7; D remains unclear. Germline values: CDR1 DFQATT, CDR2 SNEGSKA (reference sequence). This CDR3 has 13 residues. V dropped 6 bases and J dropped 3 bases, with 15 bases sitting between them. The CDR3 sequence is CSALGWNGYEQYF. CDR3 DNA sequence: TGCAGTGCCCTGGGGTGGAATGGCTACGAGCAGTACTTC.

The CDR3 sequence is CASSVTSDSSAFF. CDR3 DNA: TGTGCCAGCAGTGTAACTTCGGACAGCTCGGCTTTCTTT. The J gene is TRBJ1-1, the V gene TRBV7-2, with D possibly TRBD1 on 6 matching bases. Trimming pared 6 bases from V and 11 bases from J, leaving 19 bases between. The CDR3 extends over 13 amino acids. Looked up from germline, CDR1 is SGHTA and CDR2 is FQGNSA.

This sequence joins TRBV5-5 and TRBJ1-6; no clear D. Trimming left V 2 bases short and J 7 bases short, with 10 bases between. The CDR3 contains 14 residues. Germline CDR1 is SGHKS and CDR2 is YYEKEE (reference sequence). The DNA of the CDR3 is TGTGCCAGCAGCTTTAAGGCGACCAATTCACCCCTCCACTTT. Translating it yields CASSFKATNSPLHF. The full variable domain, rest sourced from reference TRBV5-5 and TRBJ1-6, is DAGVTQSPTHLIKTRGQQVTLRCSPISGHKSVSWYQQVLGQGPQFIFQYYEKEERGRGNFPDRFSARQFPNYSSELNVNALLLGDSALYLCASSFKATNSPLHFGNGTRLTVT.

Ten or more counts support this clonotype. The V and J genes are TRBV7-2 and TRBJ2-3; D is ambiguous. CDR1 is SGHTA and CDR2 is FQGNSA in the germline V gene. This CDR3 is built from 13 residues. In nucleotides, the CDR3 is TGTGGAAGCCGGTCAGCAAACACAGATACGCAGTATTTT. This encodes CGSRSANTDTQYF.

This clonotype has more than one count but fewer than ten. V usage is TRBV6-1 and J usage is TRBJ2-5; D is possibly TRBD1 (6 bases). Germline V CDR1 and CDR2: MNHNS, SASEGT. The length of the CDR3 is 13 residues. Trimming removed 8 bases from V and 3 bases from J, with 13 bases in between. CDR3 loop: CASSRTAKETQYF. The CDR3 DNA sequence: TGTGCCAGCTCCCGGACAGCGAAAGAGACCCAGTACTTC.

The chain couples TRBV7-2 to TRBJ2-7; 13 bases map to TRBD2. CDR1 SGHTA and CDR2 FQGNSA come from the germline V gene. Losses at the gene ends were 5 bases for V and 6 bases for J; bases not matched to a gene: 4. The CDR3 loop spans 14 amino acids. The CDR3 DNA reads TGTGCCAGCAGCATTAGACTAGCGGGAGGCGAGCAGTACTTC. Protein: CASSIRLAGGEQYF.

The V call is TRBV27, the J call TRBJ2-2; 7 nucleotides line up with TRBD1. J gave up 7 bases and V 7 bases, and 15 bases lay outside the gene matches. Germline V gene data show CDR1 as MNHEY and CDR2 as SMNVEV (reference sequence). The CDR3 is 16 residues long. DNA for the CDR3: TGTGCCAGCACCCCCTTTGGGACAGCCTTGGTCGGGGAGCTGTTTTTT. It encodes CASTPFGTALVGELFF.

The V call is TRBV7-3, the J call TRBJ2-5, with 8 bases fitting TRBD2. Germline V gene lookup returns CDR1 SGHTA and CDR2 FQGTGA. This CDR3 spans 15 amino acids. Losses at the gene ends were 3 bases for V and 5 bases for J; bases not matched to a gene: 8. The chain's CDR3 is CASSFPERERETQYF. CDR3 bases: TGTGCCAGCAGCTTCCCCGAGCGGGAGAGGGAGACCCAGTACTTC.

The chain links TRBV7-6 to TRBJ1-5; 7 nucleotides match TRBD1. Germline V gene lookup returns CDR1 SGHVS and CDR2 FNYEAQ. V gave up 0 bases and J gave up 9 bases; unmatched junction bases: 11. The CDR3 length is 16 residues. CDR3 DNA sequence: TGTGCCAGCAGCTTAGCGGATACAGGGGCGACAGGGCCCCAGCATTTT. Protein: CASSLADTGATGPQHF.

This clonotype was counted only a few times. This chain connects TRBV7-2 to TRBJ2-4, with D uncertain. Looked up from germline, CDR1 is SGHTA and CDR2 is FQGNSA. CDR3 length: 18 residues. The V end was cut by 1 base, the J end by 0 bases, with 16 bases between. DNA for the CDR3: TGTGCCAGCAGCTTAGGCCCCGTGAAGGGAAAAGCCAAAAACATTCAGTACTTC. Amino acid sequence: CASSLGPVKGKAKNIQYF. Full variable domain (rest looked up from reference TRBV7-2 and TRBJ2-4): GAGVSQSPSNKVTEKGKDVELRCDPISGHTALYWYRQSLGQGLEFLIYFQGNSAPDKSGLPSDRFSAERTGGSVSTLTIQRTQQEDSAVYLCASSLGPVKGKAKNIQYFGAGTRLSVL.

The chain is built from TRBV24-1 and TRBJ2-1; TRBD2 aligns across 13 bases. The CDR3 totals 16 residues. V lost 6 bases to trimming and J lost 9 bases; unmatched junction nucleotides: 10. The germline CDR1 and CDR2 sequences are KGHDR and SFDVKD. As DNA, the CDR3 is TGTGCCACCAGTAAAGGGACTAGCGGGGCCAACACTGAGCAGTTCTTC. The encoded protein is CATSKGTSGANTEQFF.

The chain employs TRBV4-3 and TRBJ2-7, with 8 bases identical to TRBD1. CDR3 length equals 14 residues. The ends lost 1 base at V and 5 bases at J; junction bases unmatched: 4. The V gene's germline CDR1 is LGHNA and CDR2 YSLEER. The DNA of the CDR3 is TGCGCCAGCAGCCAAGCCCAGGGGGCCCACGAGCAGTACTTC. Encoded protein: CASSQAQGAHEQYF.

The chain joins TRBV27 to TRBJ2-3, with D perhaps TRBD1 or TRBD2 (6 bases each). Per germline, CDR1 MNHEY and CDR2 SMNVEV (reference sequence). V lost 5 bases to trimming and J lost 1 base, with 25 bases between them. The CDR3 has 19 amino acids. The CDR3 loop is CASSPIRGASGRRTDTQYF. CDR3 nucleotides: TGTGCCAGCAGTCCCATAAGGGGGGCGAGCGGCAGACGCACAGATACGCAGTATTTT.